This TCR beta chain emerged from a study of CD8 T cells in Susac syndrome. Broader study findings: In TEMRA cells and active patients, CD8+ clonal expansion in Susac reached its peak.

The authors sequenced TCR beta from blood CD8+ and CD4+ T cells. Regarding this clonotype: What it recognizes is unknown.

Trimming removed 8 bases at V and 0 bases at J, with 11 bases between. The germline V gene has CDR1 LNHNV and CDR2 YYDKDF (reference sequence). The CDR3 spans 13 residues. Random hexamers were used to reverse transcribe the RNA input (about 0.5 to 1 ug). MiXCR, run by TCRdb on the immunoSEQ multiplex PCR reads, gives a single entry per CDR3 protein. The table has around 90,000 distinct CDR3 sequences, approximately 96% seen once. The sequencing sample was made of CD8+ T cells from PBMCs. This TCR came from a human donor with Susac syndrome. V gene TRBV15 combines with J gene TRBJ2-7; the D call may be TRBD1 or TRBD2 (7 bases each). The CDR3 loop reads CATSGGASYEQYF. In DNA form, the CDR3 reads TGTGCCACCTCAGGGGGGGCCTCCTACGAGCAGTACTTC.